This section outlines one T cell receptor beta chain sequence together with its context. Its target is unknown. Assay: immunoSEQ multiplex PCR; the TCRdb copy retains only in-frame clones and omits some. The sample shows about 11,000 clones, 75% to 80% of them seen only once. The data are from a study of PD-1 blockade in classical Hodgkin lymphoma. Broader study findings: Newly diagnosed patients reportedly trailed healthy donors in baseline TCR diversity. Those achieving complete response showed baseline diversity like newly diagnosed patients.

Every patient was affected by relapse after autologous stem cell transplantation, while exposure to brentuximab vedotin was not uniform. Germline values: CDR1 LNHDA, CDR2 SQIVND (reference sequence). The CDR3 consists of 15 residues. With 7 bases removed from V and 4 bases from J, the gap between germline ends came to 14 bases. This clonotype was sampled from a human donor with classical Hodgkin lymphoma. The sequencing here drew on peripheral blood mononuclear cells (PBMCs), taken at baseline. V usage is TRBV19 and J usage is TRBJ2-6; D tentatively reads TRBD1 or TRBD2 (5 bases each). The DNA for the CDR3 is TGTGCCAGTATGGGATGGGGGTCCGGGGCCAACGTCCTGACTTTC. This sequence encodes CASMGWGSGANVLTF.